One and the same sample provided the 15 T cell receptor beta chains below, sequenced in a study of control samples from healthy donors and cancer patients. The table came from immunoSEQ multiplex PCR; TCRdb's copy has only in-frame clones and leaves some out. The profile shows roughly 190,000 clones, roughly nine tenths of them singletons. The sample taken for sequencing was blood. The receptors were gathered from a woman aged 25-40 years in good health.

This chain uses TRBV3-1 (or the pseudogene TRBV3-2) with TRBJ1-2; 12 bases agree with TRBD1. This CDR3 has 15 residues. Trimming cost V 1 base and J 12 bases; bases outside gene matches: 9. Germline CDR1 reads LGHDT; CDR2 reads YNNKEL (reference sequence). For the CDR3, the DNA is TGTGCCAGCAGCCAAGGGGGACAGGGGGCGAGGAGGGACACCTTC. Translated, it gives CASSQGGQGARRDTF.

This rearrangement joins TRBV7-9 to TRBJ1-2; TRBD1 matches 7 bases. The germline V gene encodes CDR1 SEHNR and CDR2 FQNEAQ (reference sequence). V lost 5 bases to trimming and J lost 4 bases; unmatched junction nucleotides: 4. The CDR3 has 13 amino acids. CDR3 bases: TGTGCCAGCAGCCCCGCAGGGGGCTATGGCTACACCTTC. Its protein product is CASSPAGGYGYTF.

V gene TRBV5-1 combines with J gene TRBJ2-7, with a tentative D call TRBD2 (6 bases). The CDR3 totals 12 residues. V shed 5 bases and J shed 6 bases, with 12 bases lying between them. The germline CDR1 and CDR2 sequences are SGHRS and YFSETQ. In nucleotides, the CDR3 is TGCGCCAGCAGTACTCAGGGAGGCGAGCAGTACTTC. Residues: CASSTQGGEQYF.

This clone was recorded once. CDR3 amino acids: CAWSDRPTGELFF. DNA for the CDR3: TGTGCCTGGAGCGACAGGCCCACCGGGGAGCTGTTTTTT. This chain uses TRBV30 with TRBJ2-2; tentatively, D is TRBD1 (6 bases). V dropped 3 bases and J dropped 4 bases, with 9 bases sitting between them. This CDR3 is 13 amino acids long. The germline V gene has CDR1 GTSNPN and CDR2 SVGIG (reference sequence).

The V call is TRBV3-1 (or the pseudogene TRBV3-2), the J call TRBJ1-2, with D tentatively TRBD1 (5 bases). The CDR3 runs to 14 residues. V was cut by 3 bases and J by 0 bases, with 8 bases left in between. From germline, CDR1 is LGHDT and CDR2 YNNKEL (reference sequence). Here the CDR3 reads CASSHRATNYGYTF. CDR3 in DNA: TGTGCCAGCAGCCACAGGGCCACTAACTATGGCTACACCTTC.

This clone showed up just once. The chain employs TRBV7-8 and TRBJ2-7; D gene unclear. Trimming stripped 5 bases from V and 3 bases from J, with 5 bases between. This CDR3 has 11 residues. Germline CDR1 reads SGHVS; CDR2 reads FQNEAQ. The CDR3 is CASSVDYEQYF. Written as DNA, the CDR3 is TGTGCCAGCAGCGTAGACTACGAGCAGTACTTC. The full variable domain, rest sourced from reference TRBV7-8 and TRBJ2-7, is GAGVSQSPRYKVAKRGQDVALRCDPISGHVSLFWYQQALGQGPEFLTYFQNEAQLDKSGLPSDRFFAERPEGSVSTLKIQRTQQEDSAVYLCASSVDYEQYFGPGTRLTVT.

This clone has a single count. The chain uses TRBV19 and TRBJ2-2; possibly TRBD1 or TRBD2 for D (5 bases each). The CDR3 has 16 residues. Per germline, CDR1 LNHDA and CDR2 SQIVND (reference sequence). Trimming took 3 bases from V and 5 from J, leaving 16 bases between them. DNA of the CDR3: TGTGCCAGTAGTATCCCCTCAGGGAGTCGGACCGGGGAGCTGTTTTTT. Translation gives CASSIPSGSRTGELFF. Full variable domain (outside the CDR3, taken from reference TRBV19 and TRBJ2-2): DGGITQSPKYLFRKEGQNVTLSCEQNLNHDAMYWYRQDPGQGLRLIYYSQIVNDFQKGDIAEGYSVSREKKESFPLTVTSAQKNPTAFYLCASSIPSGSRTGELFFGEGSRLTVL.

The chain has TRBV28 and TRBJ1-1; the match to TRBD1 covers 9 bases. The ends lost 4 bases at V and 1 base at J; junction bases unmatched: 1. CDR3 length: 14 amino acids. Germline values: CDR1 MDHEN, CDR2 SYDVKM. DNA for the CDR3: TGTGCCAGCAGTTCGGGACAGGGGAACACTGAAGCTTTCTTT. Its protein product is CASSSGQGNTEAFF.

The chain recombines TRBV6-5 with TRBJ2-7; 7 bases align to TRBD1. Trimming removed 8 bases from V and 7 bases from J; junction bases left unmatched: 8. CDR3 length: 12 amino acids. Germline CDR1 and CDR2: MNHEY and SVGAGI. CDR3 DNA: TGTGCCAGCGGGGACAGTAGGCTTGAGCAGTACTTC. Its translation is CASGDSRLEQYF.

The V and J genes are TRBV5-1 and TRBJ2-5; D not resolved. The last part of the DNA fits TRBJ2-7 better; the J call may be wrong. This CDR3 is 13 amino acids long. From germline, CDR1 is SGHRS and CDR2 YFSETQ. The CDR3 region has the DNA TGCGCCAGCAGCTTGGACGGCTCCTACGAGCAGTACTTC. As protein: CASSLDGSYEQYF.

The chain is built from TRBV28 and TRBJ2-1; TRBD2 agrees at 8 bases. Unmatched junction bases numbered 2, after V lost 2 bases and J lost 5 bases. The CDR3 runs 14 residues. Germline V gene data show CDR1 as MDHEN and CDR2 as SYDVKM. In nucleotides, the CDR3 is TGTGCCAGCAGTTTAGTGCGGGGGGACAATGAGCAGTTCTTC. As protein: CASSLVRGDNEQFF.

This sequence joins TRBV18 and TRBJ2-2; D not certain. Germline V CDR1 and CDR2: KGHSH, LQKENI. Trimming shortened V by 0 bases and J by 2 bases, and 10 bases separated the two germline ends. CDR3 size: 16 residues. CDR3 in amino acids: CASSPPQTTNTGELFF. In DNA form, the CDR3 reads TGTGCCAGCTCACCACCGCAGACAACCAACACCGGGGAGCTGTTTTTT.

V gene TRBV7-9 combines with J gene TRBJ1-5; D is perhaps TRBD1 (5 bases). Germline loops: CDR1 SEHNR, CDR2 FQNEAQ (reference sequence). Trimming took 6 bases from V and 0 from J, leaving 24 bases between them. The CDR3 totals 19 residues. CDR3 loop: CASSSGRRGYRDSNQPQHF. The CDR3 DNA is TGTGCCAGCAGTTCGGGGCGGAGGGGATACCGGGATAGCAATCAGCCCCAGCATTTT.

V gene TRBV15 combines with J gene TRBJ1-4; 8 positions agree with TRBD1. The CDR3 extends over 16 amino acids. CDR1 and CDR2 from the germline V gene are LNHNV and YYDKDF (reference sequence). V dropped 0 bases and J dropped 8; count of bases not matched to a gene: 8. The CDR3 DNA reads TGTGCCACCAGCAGAGATCGCGGACAGGGTGCGGAAAAACTGTTTTTT. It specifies CATSRDRGQGAEKLFF.

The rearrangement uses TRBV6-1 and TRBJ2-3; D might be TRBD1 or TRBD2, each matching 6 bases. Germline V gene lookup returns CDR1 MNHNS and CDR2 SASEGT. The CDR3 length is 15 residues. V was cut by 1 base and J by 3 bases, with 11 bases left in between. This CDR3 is CASSEVGGRTDTQYF. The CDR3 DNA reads TGTGCCAGCAGTGAAGTTGGGGGGCGTACAGATACGCAGTATTTT.